The present T cell receptor beta chain was sequenced within a study of T cells after posttransplantation cyclophosphamide. General study results and limits: Donor-recipient repertoire similarity was low at 1-2 months, rising over year one. Tissue-infiltrating T cells from skin or gut overlapped little with blood T cells. Recipient CMV seropositivity and CMV reactivation strongly tracked TRB clonality.

Cyclophosphamide on days +3 and +4 followed busulfan-fludarabine conditioning and a marrow graft. With respect to this clone: No antigen is known for it.

Germline V gene data show CDR1 as SGDLS and CDR2 as YYNGEE. The CDR3 has 16 amino acids. V lost 0 bases to trimming and J lost 4 bases, with 14 bases between them. Profiling relied on immunoSEQ multiplex PCR, and the TCRdb table lists in-frame clones only, not all of them. This table holds about 1,800 clones, roughly 70% found once. V gene TRBV9 combines with J gene TRBJ1-5; tentative D call: TRBD1 (6 bases). The clonotype comes from a male patient in his thirties who received an allogeneic stem cell transplant from a related donor, was CMV-positive, and had acute GVHD only. A subset of T cells may come from the graft donor. The sample in question was CD8+ T cells sorted from PBMCs, obtained after allogeneic stem cell transplant with posttransplant cyclophosphamide. CDR3 residues: CASSVGSGRGNQPQHF. The CDR3 DNA follows: TGTGCCAGCAGCGTAGGTTCCGGAAGGGGGAATCAGCCCCAGCATTTT.